This TCR beta chain was found in a study of identical twins. This CDR3 has 15 amino acids. In germline, CDR1 is SEHNR, CDR2 FQNEAQ (reference sequence). Trimming left V 6 bases short and J 5 bases short, with 14 bases between. This clonotype was picked up a small number of times. Antigen specificity is unknown. cDNA molecules carried unique molecular identifiers, and template switching added a universal primer site. MiXCR, run by TCRdb on the 5' RACE reads, gives a single entry per CDR3 protein. The sample lists fewer than 450,000 distinct CDR3 sequences; roughly 9% were seen once. Broader study findings: Models predicted too little out-of-frame TCR alpha sharing in monozygotic twins.

The sequencing input was naive T cells sorted from blood. This TCR came from a woman aged 45 to 65 in good health. The chain has TRBV7-9 and TRBJ1-6; tentatively, D is TRBD1 (6 bases). The DNA of the CDR3 is TGTGCCAGCAGGTCGGGACACTTTAATAATTCACCCCTCCACTTT. Protein: CASRSGHFNNSPLHF.